The rows below give T cell receptor beta chains drawn from one sample of a study of shared clonotypes between healthy human individuals. The data were produced by immunoSEQ multiplex PCR, yet TCRdb's version contains in-frame clones alone and is incomplete. The sample has 600,000 or so clones, 95% to 98% seen once. The sequencing input was naive CD8+ T cells sorted from blood. These receptor sequences come from a young man in good health. CDR3s include the opening cysteine and the closing phenylalanine or tryptophan. A D gene is named only where the DNA matches it firmly.

TRBD2 | TRBJ2-1 | TRBV7-2 | CASKLAIFNEQFF | TGTGCCAGCAAACTAGCGATTTTCAATGAGCAGTTCTTC
. | TRBJ2-7 | TRBV7-9 | CASSLGRGPYEQYF | TGTGCCAGCAGCCTAGGACGGGGGCCCTACGAGCAGTACTTC
TRBD1 | TRBJ2-7 | TRBV6-1 | CASSEDGTGTYEQYF | TGTGCCAGCAGTGAAGATGGGACAGGGACCTACGAGCAGTACTTC
. | TRBJ2-3 | TRBV28 | CASSFSHRSTDTQYF | TGTGCCAGCAGTTTTTCGCATCGGAGCACAGATACGCAGTATTTT
. | TRBJ1-5 | TRBV27 | CASSLYGDSNQPQHF | TGTGCCAGCAGTTTATATGGGGATAGCAATCAGCCCCAGCATTTT
. | TRBJ1-3 | TRBV7-3 | CASSLEASSGNTIYF | TGTGCCAGCAGCTTGGAGGCAAGCTCTGGAAACACCATATATTTT
. | TRBJ2-3 | TRBV5-5 | CASSPWGTDTQYF | TGTGCCAGCAGCCCGTGGGGCACAGATACGCAGTATTTT
. | TRBJ2-7 | TRBV6-1 | CASSEPGLGVEQYF | TGTGCCAGCAGTGAGCCGGGGTTAGGGGTGGAGCAGTACTTC
TRBD1 | TRBJ1-1 | TRBV5-1 | CASSSLTGANTEAFF | TGCGCCAGCAGCTCGTTGACAGGGGCGAACACTGAAGCTTTCTTT
. | TRBJ1-2 | TRBV11-2 | CASSLDLGDYGYTF | TGTGCCAGCAGCTTAGATCTGGGGGACTATGGCTACACCTTC
TRBD1 | TRBJ1-5 | TRBV6-5 | CASRHRQGTNIPQHF | TGTGCCAGCAGGCACAGACAGGGAACTAATATTCCCCAGCATTTT
TRBD2 | TRBJ2-1 | TRBV7-9 | CASSPGGNEQFF | TGTGCCAGCAGCCCGGGGGGGAATGAGCAGTTCTTC
TRBD1 | TRBJ2-7 | TRBV27 | CASSNRQGSSYEQYF | TGTGCCAGCAGTAACAGACAGGGAAGCTCCTACGAGCAGTACTTC
. | TRBJ2-1 | TRBV7-9 | CASSLVSAPSYNEQFF | TGTGCCAGCAGCTTAGTCAGCGCTCCCTCCTACAATGAGCAGTTCTTC
. | TRBJ1-2 | TRBV29-1 | CSVHGDYGYTF | TGCAGCGTACATGGGGACTATGGCTACACCTTC
TRBD1 | TRBJ1-5 | TRBV28 | CASSSGQGSSQPQHF | TGTGCCAGCAGTTCGGGACAGGGGTCCTCTCAGCCCCAGCATTTT
. | TRBJ2-2 | TRBV19 | CASSMTPGNTGELFF | TGTGCCAGTAGTATGACCCCAGGGAACACCGGGGAGCTGTTTTTT
TRBD2 | TRBJ2-5 | TRBV7-9 | CASSPSGRRVETQYF | TGTGCCAGCAGTCCTAGCGGGAGAAGAGTAGAGACCCAGTACTTC
TRBD1 | TRBJ1-1 | TRBV13 | CASREQGVATEAFF | TGTGCCAGCAGGGAACAGGGGGTCGCCACTGAAGCTTTCTTT
TRBD1 | TRBJ2-2 | TRBV5-4 | CASSLVPRGPNTGELFF | TGTGCCAGCAGCTTGGTGCCCAGGGGGCCAAACACCGGGGAGCTGTTTTTT
TRBD1 | TRBJ2-7 | TRBV11-2 | CASSPGTGGPSYEQYF | TGTGCCAGCAGCCCCGGGACAGGGGGTCCCTCCTACGAGCAGTACTTC
TRBD1 | TRBJ2-2 | TRBV7-7 | CASSARGTGHGELFF | TGTGCTAGCAGCGCGAGGGGGACAGGGCACGGGGAGCTGTTTTTT